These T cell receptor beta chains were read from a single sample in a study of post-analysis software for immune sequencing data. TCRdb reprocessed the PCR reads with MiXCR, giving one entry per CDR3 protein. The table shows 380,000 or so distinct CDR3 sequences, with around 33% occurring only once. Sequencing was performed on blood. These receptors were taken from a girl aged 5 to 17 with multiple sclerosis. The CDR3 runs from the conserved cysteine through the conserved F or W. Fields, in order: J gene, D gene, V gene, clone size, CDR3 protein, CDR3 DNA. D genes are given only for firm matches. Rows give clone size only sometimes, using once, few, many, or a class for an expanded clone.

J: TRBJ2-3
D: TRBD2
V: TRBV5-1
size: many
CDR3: CASTVASGVTDTQYF
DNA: TGCGCCAGCACCGTCGCTAGCGGGGTCACAGATACGCAGTATTTT

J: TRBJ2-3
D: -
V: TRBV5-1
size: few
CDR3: CASSLGPGGTDTQYF
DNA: TGCGCCAGCAGCTTGGGTCCGGGGGGCACAGATACGCAGTATTTT

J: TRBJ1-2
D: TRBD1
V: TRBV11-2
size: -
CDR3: CASSSQGAGYTF
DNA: TGTGCCAGCAGCTCACAGGGGGCTGGCTACACCTTC

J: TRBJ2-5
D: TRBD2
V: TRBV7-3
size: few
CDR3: CASSLGGSGGQETQYF
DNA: TGTGCCAGCAGCTTAGGGGGTAGCGGGGGACAAGAGACCCAGTACTTC

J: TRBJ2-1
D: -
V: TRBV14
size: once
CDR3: CASSQVGGPSYNEQFF
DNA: TGTGCCAGCAGCCAAGTTGGGGGGCCCTCCTACAATGAGCAGTTCTTC

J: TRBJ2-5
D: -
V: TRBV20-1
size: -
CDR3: CSAGGGRPQETQYF
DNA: TGCAGTGCTGGGGGGGGCAGACCTCAAGAGACCCAGTACTTC

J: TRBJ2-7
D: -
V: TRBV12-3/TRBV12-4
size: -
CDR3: CASSSTGTVSYEQYF
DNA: TGTGCCAGCAGTTCGACCGGGACCGTCTCCTACGAGCAGTACTTC

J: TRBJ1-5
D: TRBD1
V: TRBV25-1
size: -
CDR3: CASSEAGGLGSNQPQHF
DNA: TGTGCCAGCAGTGAGGCAGGGGGACTGGGAAGCAATCAGCCCCAGCATTTT

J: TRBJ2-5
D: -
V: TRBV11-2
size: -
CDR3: CASALGAGQETQYF
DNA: TGTGCCAGCGCCCTGGGGGCAGGGCAAGAGACCCAGTACTTC

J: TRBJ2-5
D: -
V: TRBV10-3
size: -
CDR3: CAIGTGSETQYF
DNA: TGTGCCATCGGTACAGGGTCAGAGACCCAGTACTTC

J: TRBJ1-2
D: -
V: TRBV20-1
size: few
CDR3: CSARETYSNYGYTF
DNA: TGCAGTGCTAGAGAAACATACTCTAACTATGGCTACACCTTC

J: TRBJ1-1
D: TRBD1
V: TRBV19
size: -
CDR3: CASDGQGRLWGNRAFF
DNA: TGTGCCAGTGATGGACAGGGGCGACTTTGGGGGAATCGGGCTTTCTTT

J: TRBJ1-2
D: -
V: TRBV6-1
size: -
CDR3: CASSEATGSLRGGYTF
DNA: TGTGCCAGCAGTGAAGCAACGGGGAGTCTTAGGGGAGGCTACACCTTC

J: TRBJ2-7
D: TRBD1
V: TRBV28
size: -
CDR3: CATSPTGGDYEQYF
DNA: TGTGCCACCTCTCCGACAGGGGGAGACTACGAGCAGTACTTC

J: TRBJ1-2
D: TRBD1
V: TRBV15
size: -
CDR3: CATSRLPWTGEDYGYTF
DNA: TGTGCCACCAGCAGACTACCCTGGACAGGGGAAGACTATGGCTACACCTTC

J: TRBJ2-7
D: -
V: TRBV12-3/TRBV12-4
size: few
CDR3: CASRSQGSEQYF
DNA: TGTGCCAGCAGGTCCCAGGGCTCCGAGCAGTACTTC

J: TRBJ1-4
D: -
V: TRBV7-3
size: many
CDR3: CATPLGEKLFF
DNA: TGTGCCACCCCACTAGGTGAAAAACTGTTTTTT

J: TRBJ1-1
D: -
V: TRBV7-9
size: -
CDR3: CASSPDPDAEAFF
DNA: TGTGCCAGCAGCCCCGACCCGGACGCTGAAGCTTTCTTT

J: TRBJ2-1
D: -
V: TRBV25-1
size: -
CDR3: CASSSVGNEQFF
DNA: TGTGCCAGCTCATCTGTAGGGAATGAGCAGTTCTTC

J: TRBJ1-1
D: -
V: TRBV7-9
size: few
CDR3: CADTNTEAFF
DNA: TGTGCAGATACGAACACTGAAGCTTTCTTT

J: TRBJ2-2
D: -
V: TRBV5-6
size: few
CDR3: CASSLGGRGTGELFF
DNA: TGTGCCAGCAGCTTGGGAGGGCGCGGCACCGGGGAGCTGTTTTTT

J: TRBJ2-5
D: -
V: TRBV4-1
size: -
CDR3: CASSIGARVTQYF
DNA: TGCGCCAGCAGCATCGGGGCGAGAGTGACCCAGTACTTC

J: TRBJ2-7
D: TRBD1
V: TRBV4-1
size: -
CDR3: CASSHQAGGFNEQYF
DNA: TGCGCCAGCAGCCACCAAGCAGGGGGTTTCAACGAGCAGTACTTC

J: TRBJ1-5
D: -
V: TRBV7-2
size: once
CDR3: CASSIDRHQPQHF
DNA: TGTGCCAGCAGCATCGACAGGCATCAGCCCCAGCATTTT

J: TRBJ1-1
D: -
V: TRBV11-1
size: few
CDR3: CASSLGHTKYTEAFF
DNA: TGTGCCAGCAGCTTGGGACATACTAAATACACTGAAGCTTTCTTT

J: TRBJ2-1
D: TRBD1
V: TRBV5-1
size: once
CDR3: CASTVDRGPMNEQFF
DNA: TGCGCCAGCACCGTAGACAGGGGGCCGATGAATGAGCAGTTCTTC

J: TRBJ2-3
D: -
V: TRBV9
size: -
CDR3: CASSFTGTRRTDTQYF
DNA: TGTGCCAGCAGCTTCACCGGGACCCGGCGCACAGATACGCAGTATTTT